This is a list of T cell receptor beta chains from one sample in a study of CD8 T cells in ankylosing spondylitis. TCRdb reanalysed the 5' RACE reads using MiXCR and keeps one entry per CDR3 protein. The sample shows fewer than 150,000 distinct CDR3 sequences, 7.3% of them seen only once. The sample comprised blood, either unsorted or a sorted T cell fraction (not recorded which). These TCRs come from a female donor with ankylosing spondylitis or in good health (not recorded which). Both conserved end residues are trimmed from each CDR3. Fields, in order: J gene, V gene, CDR3 protein.

j_call: TRBJ2-7; v_call: TRBV5-1; cdr3_aa: ASSLANGGPSGEQY
j_call: TRBJ2-3; v_call: TRBV2; cdr3_aa: ASKASGGASTDTQY
j_call: TRBJ1-2; v_call: TRBV10-3; cdr3_aa: AISESTGGYYGYT
j_call: TRBJ2-3; v_call: TRBV7-7; cdr3_aa: ASSFQVGDTQY
j_call: TRBJ1-4; v_call: TRBV20-1; cdr3_aa: SADRGTNEKLF
j_call: TRBJ1-1; v_call: TRBV6-1; cdr3_aa: ASSLGGENTEAF
j_call: TRBJ1-5; v_call: TRBV28; cdr3_aa: ASSFIRAGPQH
j_call: TRBJ2-7; v_call: TRBV5-1; cdr3_aa: ASSSGQGLSYEQY
j_call: TRBJ2-7; v_call: TRBV6-5; cdr3_aa: ASSYSTQGGYEQY
j_call: TRBJ2-2; v_call: TRBV5-1; cdr3_aa: ASSYLAGGDTGELF
j_call: TRBJ1-4; v_call: TRBV3-1; cdr3_aa: ASSPSGGPPAPKLF
j_call: TRBJ1-2; v_call: TRBV3-1; cdr3_aa: ASRNSGTVKSHGYT
j_call: TRBJ1-2; v_call: TRBV28; cdr3_aa: ASTYTTARFNYGYT